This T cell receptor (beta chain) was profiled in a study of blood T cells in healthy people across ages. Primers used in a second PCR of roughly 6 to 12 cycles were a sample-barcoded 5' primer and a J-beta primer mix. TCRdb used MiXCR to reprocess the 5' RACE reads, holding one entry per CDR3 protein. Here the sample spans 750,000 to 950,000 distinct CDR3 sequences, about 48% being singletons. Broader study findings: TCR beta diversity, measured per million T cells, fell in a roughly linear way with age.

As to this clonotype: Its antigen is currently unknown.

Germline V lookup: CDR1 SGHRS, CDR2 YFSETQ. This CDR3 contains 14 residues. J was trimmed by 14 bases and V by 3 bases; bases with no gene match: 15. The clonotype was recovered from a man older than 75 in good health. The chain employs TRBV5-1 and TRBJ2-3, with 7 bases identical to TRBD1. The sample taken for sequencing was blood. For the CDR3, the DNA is TGCGCCAGCAGCTCAGGTGAAGGGGGCTGGTACGCGTATTTT. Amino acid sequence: CASSSGEGGWYAYF. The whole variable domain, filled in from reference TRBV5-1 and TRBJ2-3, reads KAGVTQTPRYLIKTRGQQVTLSCSPISGHRSVSWYQQTPGQGLQFLFEYFSETQRNKGNFPGRFSGRQFSNSRSEMNVSTLELGDSALYLCASSSGEGGWYAYFGPGTRLTVL.